These 3 T cell receptor beta chains came from one sample sequenced in a study of human T cells and chemical hapten exposure. The time point: patch test 1, 2 weeks after DPC sensitization. This sample's treatment: therapeutic diphenylcyclopropenone sensitization with weekly scalp DPC. TCRdb redid the calling of the RACE reads with MiXCR, one entry per CDR3 protein. The table lists approximately 400,000 distinct CDR3 sequences, approximately 5.1% of them singletons, with about 2.2% in the top ten. The specimen was whole blood, collected in connection with sensitization to the hapten diphenylcyclopropenone (DPC). The receptors come from a woman aged 50 to 60 with alopecia areata. Some clones in this sample may be carry-over from other donors' samples.

This clonotype was counted between two and nine times. This chain uses TRBV9 with TRBJ1-2; D call uncertain. The ends were cut back, 0 bases at V and 2 bases at J, with 8 bases in the middle. The CDR3 runs to 14 residues. Germline values: CDR1 SGDLS, CDR2 YYNGEE. CDR3 loop: CASSVDAANYGYTF. The CDR3 coding sequence is TGTGCCAGCAGCGTAGATGCGGCCAACTATGGCTACACCTTC.

In its sample, this clonotype was seen many times. The chain has TRBV20-1 and TRBJ1-4; D not resolved. CDR1 is DFQATT and CDR2 is SNEGSKA in the germline V gene (reference sequence). The CDR3 consists of 13 residues. The V and J ends lost 1 base and 7 bases respectively, with 10 bases between them. CDR3 sequence: CSARAPQIEKLFF. The CDR3 DNA reads TGCAGTGCTAGAGCGCCCCAGATTGAAAAACTGTTTTTT.

A few counts support this clonotype. In nucleotides, the CDR3 is TGTGCCAGCAGCTTGGGAGCGGGCTTCCTCGGCGAGCAGTACTTC. This sequence encodes CASSLGAGFLGEQYF. The gene calls are TRBV5-6 and TRBJ2-7; tentatively, D is TRBD2 (6 bases). Germline lookup yields CDR1 SGHDT and CDR2 YYEEEE. V was cut by 0 bases and J by 6 bases, with 16 bases left in between. CDR3 length: 15 amino acids.